These 5 T cell receptor beta chains originate from one sample sequenced in a study of CD8+ T cells in alopecia areata. Reverse transcription of extracted RNA yielded cDNA, which provided the sequencing template. Produced via immunoSEQ multiplex PCR; TCRdb's table is partial and in-frame only. The sample holds 95,000 to 150,000 clones; 47% are singletons and the top ten take roughly a tenth. Sequencing was carried out using NKG2D-low CD8+ T cells sorted from blood. These receptors all stem from a human donor with alopecia areata.

This clone was seen only a few times. Other DNA sequences in the same sample also yield this CDR3. The chain combines TRBV29-1 with TRBJ2-7, with a weak D call TRBD1 (5 bases). Germline lookup yields CDR1 SQVTM and CDR2 ANQGSEA. The ends were cut back, 3 bases at V and 0 bases at J, with 9 bases in the middle. This CDR3 has 13 amino acids. Written as DNA, the CDR3 is TGCAGCGTTGACCTACAGGACTCCTACGAGCAGTACTTC. This encodes CSVDLQDSYEQYF.

This clone was recorded many times. This chain connects TRBV7-7 to TRBJ2-7, with TRBD2 matching over 9 bases. Germline V gene sequence: CDR1 SSHAT, CDR2 FNYEAQ (reference sequence). The CDR3 is 14 amino acids. Trimming at V came to 5 bases and at J to 2 bases, leaving 4 bases not matched to a gene. The CDR3, as DNA: TGTGCCAGCAGCCCGCGACTAGCGGCCTACGAGCAGTACTTC. Protein product: CASSPRLAAYEQYF.

The CDR3 reads CASSLDNTDTQYF. The CDR3 nucleotides are TGTGCCAGCAGCCTGGACAACACAGATACGCAGTATTTT. The V and J genes are TRBV9 and TRBJ2-3; tentatively, D is TRBD1 (5 bases). Trimming took 4 bases from V and 2 from J, leaving 8 bases between them. Looked up from germline, CDR1 is SGDLS and CDR2 is YYNGEE. This CDR3 comprises 13 residues.

The chain employs TRBV28 and TRBJ1-5; no definite D call. V lost 8 bases and J 3 bases, leaving 5 bases between the germline ends. Germline V gene data show CDR1 as MDHEN and CDR2 as SYDVKM. This CDR3 has 11 residues. This chain's CDR3 is CASGINQPQHF. The CDR3 region has the DNA TGTGCCAGCGGCATCAATCAGCCCCAGCATTTT.

The J gene is TRBJ1-1, the V gene TRBV30, with 7 positions matching TRBD1. Germline V gene lookup returns CDR1 GTSNPN and CDR2 SVGIG (reference sequence). Trimming took 3 bases from V and 7 from J; bases not matched to a gene: 11. This CDR3 region has 14 residues. The CDR3 coding sequence is TGTGCCTGGAGGTTGGGACAGAAAAGCTTTGAAGCTTTCTTT. It specifies CAWRLGQKSFEAFF.